The next 8 T cell receptor beta chains were all read from a single sample in a study of CD8+CD57+ T cells in acquired aplastic anemia (dated by TCRdb to the late 2010s). Instrument used: Illumina HiSeq 2000. Genomic DNA was used as template for profiling of TCR beta VDJ combinations and CDR3 sequences. Using fastp trimming at Q25 and MiXCR clonotype assembly, TCRdb reanalyzed the public sequencing data and kept in-frame beta chains. Every entry covers one CDR3 protein and lists the most common genes and DNA from its rows. The sample includes under 200,000 distinct CDR3 sequences, with just under 45% observed a single time. The top ten clones comprise 1.1% of the sample. The sample consisted of sorted CD4+, CD8+, or CD8+CD57+ T cells (not recorded which) from PBMCs. The receptors originated from a human donor in good health.

There are many counts of this clonotype. V gene TRBV5-1 combines with J gene TRBJ2-7, with D perhaps TRBD2 (5 bases). The CDR3 has 15 residues. CDR1 and CDR2 from the germline V gene are SGHRS and YFSETQ. The germline V and J ends were trimmed by 0 bases and 0 bases, with 10 bases remaining between them. DNA of the CDR3: TGCGCCAGCAGCTTGGGCACTGGGAGCTCCTACGAGCAGTACTTC. This translates into CASSLGTGSSYEQYF.

The rearrangement links TRBV12-5 to TRBJ2-2; D gene ambiguous. This CDR3 is 12 amino acids long. CDR1 and CDR2 from the germline V gene are LGHNT and FRNRAP. V lost 3 bases and J lost 7, with 6 bases in between. The CDR3 nucleotides are TGTGCTAGTGGTTTATATAGCGGGGAGCTGTTTTTT. This gives the protein CASGLYSGELFF.

The V call is TRBV19, the J call TRBJ1-5; 8 positions agree with TRBD1. The CDR3 has 17 amino acids. The germline V gene encodes CDR1 LNHDA and CDR2 SQIVND (reference sequence). Trimming took 5 bases from V and 1 from J; bases not matched to a gene: 10. The CDR3 region has the DNA TGTGCCAGTAGTGCCCAGACAGGGGCAGGGAGCAATCAGCCCCAGCATTTT. This encodes CASSAQTGAGSNQPQHF.

At least ten counts were recorded for this clonotype. This chain connects TRBV6-1 to TRBJ1-1; a possible D gene is TRBD1 (5 bases). The CDR3 sequence is 13 residues long. From germline, CDR1 is MNHNS and CDR2 SASEGT. Between the trimmed V and J ends, which lost 6 bases and 0 bases, there was a span of 8 bases. CDR3 sequence reads: CASSGTMNTEAFF. CDR3 coding DNA: TGTGCCAGCAGCGGGACCATGAACACTGAAGCTTTCTTT.

This clonotype was counted ten times or more. The chain has TRBV9 and TRBJ2-2; TRBD1 aligns across 10 bases. This CDR3 comprises 15 residues. V shed 4 bases and J 5 bases; nucleotides not matched to a gene: 5. Looked up from germline, CDR1 is SGDLS and CDR2 is YYNGEE. CDR3: CASSPGTGVTGELFF. The CDR3 DNA reads as TGTGCCAGCAGCCCCGGGACAGGGGTTACCGGGGAGCTGTTTTTT.

This sequence joins TRBV9 and TRBJ2-7, with 9 bases matching TRBD1. With V trimmed by 3 bases and J by 6 bases, 7 bases remained unmatched. Germline CDR1 and CDR2: SGDLS and YYNGEE. The CDR3 sequence is 14 residues long. In nucleotides, the CDR3 is TGTGCCAGCAGCGGACCGGGACAGGGTCGCGAGCAGTACTTC. Amino acid sequence: CASSGPGQGREQYF.

This clonotype was recorded at least ten times. This rearrangement joins TRBV20-1 to TRBJ2-7, with 9 nucleotides matching TRBD2. CDR3 length: 16 amino acids. J lost 2 bases, V lost 6 bases, and 14 bases had no gene match. The germline V gene encodes CDR1 DFQATT and CDR2 SNEGSKA (reference sequence). The CDR3 sequence: CSAPRGATSGTYEQYF. The CDR3 bases are TGCAGTGCCCCTAGGGGGGCGACTAGCGGAACCTACGAGCAGTACTTC.

The chain links TRBV24-1 to TRBJ2-3, with 9 positions matching TRBD1. The J segment lost 6 bases and the V segment lost 5 bases, leaving 5 bases of the junction unmatched. This CDR3 is built from 14 residues. Per the germline V gene, CDR1 is KGHDR and CDR2 is SFDVKD. DNA of the CDR3: TGTGCCACCAGTGGGGGACAGGGAGTGGATACGCAGTATTTT. Its translation: CATSGGQGVDTQYF.